This T cell receptor (beta chain) was found in a study of vaccination effects on CD4 cells after COVID-19. Study context: Post-vaccine samples followed the second dose by a median of 72 days.

Study-level results: Sampling in the study covered few convalescent patients and included no early post-infection timepoints. Infection-derived and vaccine-derived clones contracted markedly late after vaccination.

Sequencing was performed with immunoSEQ multiplex PCR; in TCRdb, only in-frame clones are kept and a portion is missing. Among over 50,000 clones, more than 70% were seen once, and the ten largest hold 0.95% to 1.5%. In regard to this clone: Its specificity is not known.

Antigen-specific CD4+ T cells were expanded with viral peptide pools in the ViraFEST assay before sequencing. Culturing for 10 to 11 days preceded CD4+ T cell isolation. All participants had two doses of either the BNT162b2 or mRNA-1273 vaccine. A few million PBMC per well received approximately 9.4 IU/ml IL-2 and around 11 ug/ml peptides in culture. Per the germline V gene, CDR1 is MNHNS and CDR2 is SASEGT. The trim removed 2 bases at V and 3 bases at J, leaving 8 bases unmatched. This CDR3 comprises 16 residues. The TCR sequence derives from a human donor who received a COVID-19 vaccine. V gene TRBV6-1 combines with J gene TRBJ2-7; 9 bases agree with TRBD1. This material consisted of CD4+ T cells from PBMCs cultured with HCoV-229E spike peptides, taken after COVID-19 vaccination. CDR3 bases: TGTGCCAGCAGTGAACCGGCCGGGACAGGGTTCTACGAGCAGTACGTC. This sequence encodes CASSEPAGTGFYEQYV.